The present entry profiles one T cell receptor (beta chain) with its context. The target antigen is unknown. The sample comes from a study of response to subunit inactivated influenza vaccine. Broader study findings: It was suggested by the authors that few new T cells are recruited by each seasonal influenza vaccination.

TCRdb reanalysed the RT-PCR reads using MiXCR and keeps one entry per CDR3 protein. The table has 500,000 to 750,000 distinct CDR3 sequences, less than 15% seen once. The CDR3 runs 17 residues. The germline gives CDR1 PRHDT, CDR2 FYEKMQ (reference sequence). Trimming left V 0 bases short and J 4 bases short, with 19 bases between. The specimen was PBMCs from blood, collected approximately 13 days after vaccination. The genes are TRBV13 and TRBJ2-7; TRBD1 is a possible D gene (6 bases). This receptor was identified in a man aged 50-59 years who received an inactivated influenza vaccine. Here the CDR3 reads CASSLGDSRRTPYEQYF. The CDR3 region has the DNA TGTGCCAGCAGCTTAGGGGACAGTCGCAGGACCCCTTACGAGCAGTACTTC.